This T cell receptor (beta chain) appears in the sequencing data of a study of blood T cell repertoires in COVID-19. Study-level background: The origin of the acute and convalescent COVID-19 samples was the United States, Italy and Spain. PBMCs, B-cell-depleted T cells, or T cells were the source of the cDNA or gDNA that made up the material.

Living in 24 US areas, the participants were between roughly 18 and 90 years of age. CDR3 length: 15 amino acids. Trimming cost V 0 bases and J 1 base, with 9 bases left between them. In germline, CDR1 is GTSNPN, CDR2 SVGIG (reference sequence). Original data processing: Using reference gene primer amplification, nucleated cell counts were estimated. Sequencing used immunoSEQ multiplex PCR; TCRdb keeps in-frame clones, though not all of them. V and J calls and clone size are those listed in that table; D and trimming were worked out from the DNA. The table shows almost 250,000 clones, with 65% to 90% occurring only once.

The source material was PBMCs or T cells enriched from blood (not recorded which). The rearrangement uses TRBV30 and TRBJ1-4; D is unresolved. The TCR originated in a woman aged 45-65 years with acute COVID-19. In nucleotides, the CDR3 is TGTGCCTGGAGTGTATCTCCCGGAACTAATGAAAAACTGTTTTTT. Residues: CAWSVSPGTNEKLFF.